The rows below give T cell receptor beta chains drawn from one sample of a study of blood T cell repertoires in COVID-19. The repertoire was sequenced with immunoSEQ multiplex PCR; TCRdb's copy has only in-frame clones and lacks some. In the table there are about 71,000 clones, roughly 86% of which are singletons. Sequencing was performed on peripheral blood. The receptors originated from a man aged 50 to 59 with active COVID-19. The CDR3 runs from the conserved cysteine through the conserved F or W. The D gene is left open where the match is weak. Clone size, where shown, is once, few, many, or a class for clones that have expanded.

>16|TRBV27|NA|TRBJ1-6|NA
CASSLLMDSKNSPLHF
TGTGCCAGCAGTTTACTGATGGACAGCAAAAATTCACCCCTCCACTTT
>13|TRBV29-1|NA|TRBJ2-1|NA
CSVGDYLLNEQFF
TGCAGCGTTGGAGACTATCTGTTGAATGAGCAGTTCTTC
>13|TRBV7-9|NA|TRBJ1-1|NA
CASSHQQYTEAFF
TGTGCCAGCAGCCACCAACAGTACACTGAAGCTTTCTTT
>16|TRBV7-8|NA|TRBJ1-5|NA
CASSLDRGGGNQPQHF
TGTGCCAGCAGCTTAGATCGGGGGGGAGGCAATCAGCCCCAGCATTTT
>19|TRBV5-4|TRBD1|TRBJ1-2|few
CASSPLASGTGRTNYGYTF
TGTGCCAGCAGCCCGCTAGCTTCCGGGACAGGGAGGACTAACTATGGCTACACCTTC
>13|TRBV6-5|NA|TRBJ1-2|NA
CASRSTDFYGYTF
TGTGCCAGCAGGTCTACAGATTTTTATGGCTACACCTTC
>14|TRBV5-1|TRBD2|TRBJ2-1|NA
CASRGLAQSNEQFF
TGCGCCAGCAGAGGACTAGCGCAATCCAATGAGCAGTTCTTC
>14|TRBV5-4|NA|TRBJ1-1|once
CASSRDGGNTEAFF
TGTGCCAGCAGCCGGGATGGAGGTAACACTGAAGCTTTCTTT
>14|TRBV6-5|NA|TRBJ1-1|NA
CASSFAGAGTEAFF
TGTGCCAGCAGCTTCGCGGGGGCGGGGACTGAAGCTTTCTTT
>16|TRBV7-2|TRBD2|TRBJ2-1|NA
CASSLNLAGGQNEQFF
TGTGCCAGCAGCTTAAATTTAGCGGGGGGGCAGAATGAGCAGTTCTTC
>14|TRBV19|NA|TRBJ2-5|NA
CASSYAENQETQYF
TGTGCCAGTAGTTATGCGGAGAACCAAGAGACCCAGTACTTC
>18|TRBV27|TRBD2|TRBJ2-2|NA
CASSLLREILVHTGELFF
TGTGCCAGCAGTTTATTGCGGGAGATTTTAGTACACACCGGGGAGCTGTTTTTT
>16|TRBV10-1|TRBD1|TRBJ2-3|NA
CASSESAGGGTDTQYF
TGCGCCAGCAGTGAGAGCGCAGGGGGCGGCACAGATACGCAGTATTTT
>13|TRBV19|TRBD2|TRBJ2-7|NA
CASSRGGANEQYF
TGTGCCAGTAGTCGCGGGGGGGCCAACGAGCAGTACTTC
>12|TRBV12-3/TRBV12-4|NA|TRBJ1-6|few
CASSPTRARLHF
TGTGCCAGCAGCCCGACACGAGCCCGTCTCCACTTT
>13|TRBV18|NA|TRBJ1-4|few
CASSPSSNEKLFF
TGTGCCAGCTCACCGTCTTCTAATGAAAAACTGTTTTTT
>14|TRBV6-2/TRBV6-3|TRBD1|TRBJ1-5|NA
CASSGTGGNQPQHF
TGTGCCAGCAGTGGGACAGGGGGCAATCAGCCCCAGCATTTT
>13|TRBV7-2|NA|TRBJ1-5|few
CASSLSVNQPQHF
TGTGCCAGCAGCTTATCGGTAAATCAGCCCCAGCATTTT
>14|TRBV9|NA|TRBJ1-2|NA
CASSVVPGSWGYTF
TGTGCCAGCAGCGTAGTCCCAGGGTCCTGGGGCTACACCTTC
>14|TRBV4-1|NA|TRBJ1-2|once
CASSQDQAYYGYTF
TGCGCCAGCAGCCAAGATCAGGCTTACTATGGCTACACCTTC
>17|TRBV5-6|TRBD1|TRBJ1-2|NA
CASSRDRGRDFDYGYTF
TGTGCCAGCAGCCGGGACAGGGGGAGGGATTTCGACTATGGCTACACCTTC
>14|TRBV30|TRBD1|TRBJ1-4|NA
CALGRGTGTEKLFF
TGTGCCTTGGGGAGGGGGACAGGGACTGAAAAACTGTTTTTT
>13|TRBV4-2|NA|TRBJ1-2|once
CASSQRTDGGYTF
TGTGCCAGCAGCCAGAGAACAGATGGTGGCTACACCTTC
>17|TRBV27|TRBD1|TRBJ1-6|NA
CASRDESGQGWNSPLHF
TGTGCCAGCAGAGACGAATCGGGACAGGGCTGGAATTCACCCCTCCACTTT
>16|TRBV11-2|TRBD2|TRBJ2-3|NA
CASSLGTSVRVDTQYF
TGTGCCAGCAGCTTAGGAACTAGCGTAAGGGTAGATACGCAGTATTTT
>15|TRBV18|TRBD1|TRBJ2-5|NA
CASTGQLGVQETQYF
TGTGCCAGCACGGGACAGTTGGGGGTCCAAGAGACCCAGTACTTC
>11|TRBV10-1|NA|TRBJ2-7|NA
CASSQGYEQYF
TGCGCCAGCAGTCAGGGCTACGAGCAGTACTTC
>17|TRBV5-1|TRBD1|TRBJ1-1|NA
CASSPGDRRILNTEAFF
TGCGCCAGCAGCCCGGGGGACAGGCGCATCTTGAACACTGAAGCTTTCTTT
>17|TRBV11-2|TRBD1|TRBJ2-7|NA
CASSLVDWDRPSYEQYF
TGTGCCAGCAGCTTAGTTGATTGGGACAGGCCCTCCTACGAGCAGTACTTC
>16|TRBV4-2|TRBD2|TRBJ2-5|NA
CASSQVPAGGMETQYF
TGTGCCAGCAGCCAAGTCCCGGCGGGAGGGATGGAGACCCAGTACTTC
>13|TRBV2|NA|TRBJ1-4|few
CASSVTEREKLFF
TGTGCCAGCAGTGTGACTGAGCGGGAAAAACTGTTTTTT
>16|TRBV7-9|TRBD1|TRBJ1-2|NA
CASSKTGGAGDYGYTF
TGTGCCAGCAGCAAGACAGGGGGCGCCGGAGACTATGGCTACACCTTC
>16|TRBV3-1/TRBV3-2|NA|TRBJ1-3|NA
CASSQVAGGAGNTIYF
TGTGCCAGCAGCCAAGTGGCGGGAGGAGCAGGAAACACCATATATTTT
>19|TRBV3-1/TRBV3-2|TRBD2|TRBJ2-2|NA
CASSRGRRLAGGSTGELFF
TGTGCCAGCAGCCGGGGTCGCCGGCTAGCGGGAGGGAGCACCGGGGAGCTGTTTTTT
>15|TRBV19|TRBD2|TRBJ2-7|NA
CASSIGTSGAYEQYF
TGTGCCAGTAGTATCGGGACTAGCGGGGCCTACGAGCAGTACTTC
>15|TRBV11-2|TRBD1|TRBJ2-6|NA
CASSIRGSGANVLTF
TGTGCCAGCAGCATCAGGGGGTCTGGGGCCAACGTCCTGACTTTC
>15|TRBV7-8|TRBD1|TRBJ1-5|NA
CASTRDRGSNQPQHF
TGTGCCAGCACCCGGGACAGGGGCAGCAATCAGCCCCAGCATTTT
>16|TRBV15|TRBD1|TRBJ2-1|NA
CATSRAYGTGRDEQFF
TGTGCCACCAGCAGAGCCTACGGGACAGGGAGGGATGAGCAGTTCTTC
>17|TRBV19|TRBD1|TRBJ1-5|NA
CASSIGQGARSNQPQHF
TGTGCCAGTAGTATCGGACAGGGGGCAAGGAGCAATCAGCCCCAGCATTTT
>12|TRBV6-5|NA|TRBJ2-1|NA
CASSYRDNEQFF
TGTGCCAGCAGTTATCGGGACAATGAGCAGTTCTTC
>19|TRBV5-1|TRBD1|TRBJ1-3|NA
CASSLDPGQGALTGNTIYF
TGCGCCAGCAGCTTGGATCCTGGACAGGGGGCGCTTACTGGAAACACCATATATTTT
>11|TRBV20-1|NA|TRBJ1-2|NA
CSAINRVSYTF
TGCAGTGCTATCAACAGGGTGAGCTACACCTTC
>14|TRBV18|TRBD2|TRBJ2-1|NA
CASSPVAGTYEQFF
TGTGCCAGCTCACCCGTAGCGGGGACCTATGAGCAGTTCTTC
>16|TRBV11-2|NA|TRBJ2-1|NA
CASSSSTLQSAGEQFF
TGTGCCAGCAGCTCTAGTACCCTCCAATCGGCCGGTGAGCAGTTCTTC
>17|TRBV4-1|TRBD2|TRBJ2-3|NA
CASDAEGLAVNTDTQYF
TGCGCCAGCGACGCCGAGGGACTAGCGGTAAACACAGATACGCAGTATTTT
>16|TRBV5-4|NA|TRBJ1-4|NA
CASSDTGGRINEKLFF
TGTGCCAGCAGCGATACCGGGGGTCGGATTAATGAAAAACTGTTTTTT
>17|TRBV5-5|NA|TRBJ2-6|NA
CASSEGAETSGANVLTF
TGTGCCAGCTCGGAGGGGGCGGAAACCTCTGGGGCCAACGTCCTGACTTTC
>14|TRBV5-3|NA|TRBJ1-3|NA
CARSFPGSGNTIYF
TGTGCCAGAAGCTTCCCAGGGTCTGGAAACACCATATATTTT
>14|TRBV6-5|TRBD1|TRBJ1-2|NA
CASSPDRANYGYTF
TGTGCCAGCAGCCCCGACAGGGCGAACTATGGCTACACCTTC
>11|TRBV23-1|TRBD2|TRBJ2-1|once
CASSHLHAGVF
TGCGCCAGCAGTCACCTACACGCGGGGGTCTTC
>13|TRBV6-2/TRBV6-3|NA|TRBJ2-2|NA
CASSKQGSGELFF
TGTGCCAGCAGTAAGCAGGGATCCGGGGAGCTGTTTTTT
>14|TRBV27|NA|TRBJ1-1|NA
CASSPRARDTEAFF
TGTGCCAGCAGCCCTAGGGCCAGGGACACTGAAGCTTTCTTT
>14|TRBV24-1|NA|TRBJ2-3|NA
CATSDGVSTDTQYF
TGTGCCACCAGTGACGGGGTCAGCACAGATACGCAGTATTTT
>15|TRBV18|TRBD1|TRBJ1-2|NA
CASSPPRAGGNGYTF
TGTGCCAGCTCACCACCTCGGGCAGGGGGCAATGGCTACACCTTC
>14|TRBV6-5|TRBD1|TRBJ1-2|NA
CASSFGQGGYGYTF
TGTGCCAGCAGTTTCGGACAGGGGGGCTATGGCTACACCTTC
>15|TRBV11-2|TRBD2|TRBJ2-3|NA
CASSLETSGRDTQYF
TGTGCCAGCAGCTTAGAGACTAGCGGGAGAGATACGCAGTATTTT
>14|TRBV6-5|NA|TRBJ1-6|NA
CASRRTDTNSPLHF
TGTGCCAGCAGACGGACAGATACTAATTCACCCCTCCACTTT